This is a list of T cell receptor beta chains from one sample in a study of T cells in Graves' hyperthyroidism and ophthalmopathy. MiXCR, run by TCRdb on the multiplex PCR reads, gives a single entry per CDR3 protein. Seen here are about 400,000 distinct CDR3 sequences, roughly 25% observed once, and the top ten hold about 70%. The sequencing sample was made of blood. The receptors derive from a man aged 45-65 years with Graves' hyperthyroidism. Each CDR3 is given with its conserved first and last residue. A D gene is named only where the DNA matches it firmly. Expanded clones get a size class; other rows say once, few or many, or leave the size out.

TRBV3-1	TRBJ2-1	TRBD2	many	TGTGCCAGCAGCCAAGATGGGCTAGCGGGACCCGAGCAGTTCTTC	CASSQDGLAGPEQFF
TRBV4-1	TRBJ1-1	.	few	TGCGCCAGCAGCCAAGATCATATGGGGCAGATAGAAGCTTTCTTT	CASSQDHMGQIEAFF
TRBV7-2	TRBJ2-7	.	many	TGTGCCAGCAGCTCCCACTTAGCCCTCTACGAGCAGTACTTC	CASSSHLALYEQYF
TRBV5-6	TRBJ1-1	.	.	TGTGCCAGCAGCCGCACCGGGGACATTGAAGCTTTCTTT	CASSRTGDIEAFF
TRBV18	TRBJ1-5	TRBD1	few	TGTGCCAGCTCGATGGACAGGGGGTTTGGGAGGCCCCAGCATTTT	CASSMDRGFGRPQHF
TRBV29-1	TRBJ2-3	TRBD1	.	TGCAGCGGCAACAGGGGGCTCGGCACAGATACGCAGTATTTT	CSGNRGLGTDTQYF
TRBV7-9	TRBJ2-5	TRBD1	.	TGTGCCAGCAGCTTTAGACAGGGCCCCCAAGAGACCCAGTACTTC	CASSFRQGPQETQYF
TRBV20-1	TRBJ1-4	.	few	TGCAGTGCTAGAGATCCGGGTGTGGAAAAACTGTTTTTT	CSARDPGVEKLFF
TRBV19	TRBJ1-1	.	.	TGTGCCAGTAGTAAACAAATTCGGACTGAAGCTTTCTTT	CASSKQIRTEAFF
TRBV28	TRBJ2-1	TRBD2	many	TGTGCCAGCAGTCCCCCGGGACTAGCAGTTAATGAGCAGTTCTTC	CASSPPGLAVNEQFF
TRBV5-1	TRBJ2-7	TRBD2	few	TGCGCCAGCAGCCCAACCTTAGCGGGAGGGGTGGGCGAGCAGTACTTC	CASSPTLAGGVGEQYF
TRBV28	TRBJ2-3	TRBD1	many	TGTGCCAGCAGGCGTCGGACAGGATACACAGATACGCAGTATTTT	CASRRRTGYTDTQYF
TRBV5-1	TRBJ2-5	.	.	TGCGCCAGCAGCCTTAACTCCTTCAAGGAGACCCAGTACTTC	CASSLNSFKETQYF
TRBV10-3	TRBJ2-3	.	many	TGTGCCACGAGACGTCCCGGCGGTGCAGATACGCAGTATTTT	CATRRPGGADTQYF
TRBV10-3	TRBJ2-7	.	many	TGTGCCATCAGTGGGGAATACGAGCAGTACTTC	CAISGEYEQYF
TRBV24-1	TRBJ2-6	.	.	TGTGCCACCGGGGGGACTGGGGCCAACGTCCTGACTTTC	CATGGTGANVLTF
TRBV15	TRBJ2-1	.	few	TGTGCCACCAGCCGGGGACAAGCAGGGGATGAGCAGTTCTTC	CATSRGQAGDEQFF
TRBV10-3	TRBJ1-6	.	.	TGTGCCATCAGTGAACGGGGTCGGGGTTTTGATTCACCCCTCCACTTT	CAISERGRGFDSPLHF
TRBV6-1	TRBJ2-2	TRBD1	many	TGTGCCAGCAGTTACGCGGGACAGGGGATCGGGGAGCTGTTTTTT	CASSYAGQGIGELFF